A single T cell receptor beta chain is shown here with its context. The data were taken from a study of blood T cell repertoires in COVID-19. Sequencing was performed with immunoSEQ multiplex PCR; in TCRdb, only in-frame clones are kept and a portion is missing. Of roughly 260,000 clones in the sample, 70% to 90% were seen once. V was pared by 1 base and J by 7 bases, with 7 bases between. The CDR3 sequence is 11 residues long. Germline V CDR1 and CDR2: DFQATT, SNEGSKA (reference sequence). This chain joins TRBV20-1 and TRBJ1-2; D not certain. The TCR sequence derives from a woman aged 45-60 years with acute or convalescent COVID-19. Sequenced material: peripheral blood. The CDR3 bases are TGCAGTGCTAGAGGGGCATCTGGCTACACCTTC. The encoded protein is CSARGASGYTF.